Described below is a single T cell receptor (beta chain) sequence and its context. Its cognate antigen is unknown. V lost 4 bases, J lost 3 bases, and 10 bases lay in between. The CDR3 has 13 residues. Germline-derived CDR1 and CDR2 are MNHEY and SVGAGI. This sample was taken from a study of graft-versus-host responses after intestinal transplantation. The overall study: Among the recipients, transplants were multivisceral, liver-intestinal, or isolated intestinal. Tacrolimus and steroids were given for 2 to 4 years to all recipients after anti-thymocyte globulin induction. The study's findings and limits: In patients with graft-donor T cell macrochimerism, allograft graft-versus-host to host-versus-graft clonal ratios were high. Declines in HvG clones occurring early post-transplant were associated with peak circulating GvH clone levels.

TCRdb's copy holds only in-frame clones and misses some; the assay was immunoSEQ multiplex PCR. The sample lists over 70,000 clones; approximately 94% were seen once. The chain is built from TRBV6-5 and TRBJ2-7, with D maybe TRBD2 (5 bases). Material: unstimulated CD8+ T cells sorted from spleen or lymph node cells, obtained before intestinal transplant. The source is a human donor who received an intestinal transplant. CDR3 loop: CASSSQRLYEQYF. In nucleotides, the CDR3 is TGTGCCAGCAGTTCCCAGCGGCTCTACGAGCAGTACTTC.